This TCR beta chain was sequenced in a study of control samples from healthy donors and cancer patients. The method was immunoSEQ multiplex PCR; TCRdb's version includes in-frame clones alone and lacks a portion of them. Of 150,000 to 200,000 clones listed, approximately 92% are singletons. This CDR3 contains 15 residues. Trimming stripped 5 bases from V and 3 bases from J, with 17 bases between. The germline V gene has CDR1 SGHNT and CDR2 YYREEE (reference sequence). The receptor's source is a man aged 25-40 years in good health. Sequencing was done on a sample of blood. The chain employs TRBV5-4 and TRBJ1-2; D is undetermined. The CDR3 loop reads CASRPSAARDYGYTF. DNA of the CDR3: TGTGCCAGCAGGCCCTCGGCCGCCCGCGACTATGGCTACACCTTC. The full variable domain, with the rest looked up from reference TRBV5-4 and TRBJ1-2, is ETGVTQSPTHLIKTRGQQVTLRCSSQSGHNTVSWYQQALGQGPQFIFQYYREEENGRGNFPPRFSGLQFPNYSSELNVNALELDDSALYLCASRPSAARDYGYTFGSGTRLTVV.